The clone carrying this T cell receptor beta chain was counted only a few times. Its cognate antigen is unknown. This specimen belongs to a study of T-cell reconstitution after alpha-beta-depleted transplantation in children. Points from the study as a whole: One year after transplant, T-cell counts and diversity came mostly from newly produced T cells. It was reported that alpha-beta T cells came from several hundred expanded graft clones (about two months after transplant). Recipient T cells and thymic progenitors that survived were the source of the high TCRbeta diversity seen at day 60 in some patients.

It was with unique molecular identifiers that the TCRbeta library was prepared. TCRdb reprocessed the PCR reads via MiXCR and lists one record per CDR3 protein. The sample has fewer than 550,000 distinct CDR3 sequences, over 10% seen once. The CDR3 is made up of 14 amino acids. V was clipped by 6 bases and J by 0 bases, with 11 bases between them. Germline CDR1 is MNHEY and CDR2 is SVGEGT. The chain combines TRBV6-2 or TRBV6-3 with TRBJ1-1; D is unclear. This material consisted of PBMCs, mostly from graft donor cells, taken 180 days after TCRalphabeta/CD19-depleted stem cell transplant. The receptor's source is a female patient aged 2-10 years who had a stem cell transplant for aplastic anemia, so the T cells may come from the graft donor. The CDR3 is CASRAEFMNTEAFF. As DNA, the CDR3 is TGTGCCAGCAGGGCCGAGTTCATGAACACTGAAGCTTTCTTT.